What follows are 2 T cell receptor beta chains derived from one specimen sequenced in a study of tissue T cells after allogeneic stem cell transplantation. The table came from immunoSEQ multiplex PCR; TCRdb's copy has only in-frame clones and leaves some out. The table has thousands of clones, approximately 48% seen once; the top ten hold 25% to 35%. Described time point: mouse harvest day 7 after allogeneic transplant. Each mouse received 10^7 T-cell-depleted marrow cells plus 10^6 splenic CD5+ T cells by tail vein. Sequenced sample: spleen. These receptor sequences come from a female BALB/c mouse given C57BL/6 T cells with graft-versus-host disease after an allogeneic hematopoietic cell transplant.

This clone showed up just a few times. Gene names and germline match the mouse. CDR3: CASSLGTGDAEQFF. The DNA read from the CDR3 is TGTGCCAGCTCTCTCGGGACAGGGGATGCTGAGCAGTTC. This chain connects TRBV12-1 to TRBJ2-1; 10 nucleotides align to TRBD1. The sequence runs out 1 residue before the end of the CDR3; the remainder is reconstructed from the germline J gene. Germline trimming cut 0 bases from V and 5 bases from J; bases unmatched to any gene: 0. Germline V CDR1 and CDR2: SGHSN, HYEKVE. The CDR3 totals 14 residues.

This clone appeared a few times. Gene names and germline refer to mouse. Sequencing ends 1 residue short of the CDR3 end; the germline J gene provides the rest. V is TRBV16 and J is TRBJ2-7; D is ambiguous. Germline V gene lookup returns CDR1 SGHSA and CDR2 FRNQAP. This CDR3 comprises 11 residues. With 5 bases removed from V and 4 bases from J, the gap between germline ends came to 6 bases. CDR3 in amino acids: CASSPFYEQYF. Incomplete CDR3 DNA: TGTGCAAGCAGCCCCTTTTATGAACAGTAC.